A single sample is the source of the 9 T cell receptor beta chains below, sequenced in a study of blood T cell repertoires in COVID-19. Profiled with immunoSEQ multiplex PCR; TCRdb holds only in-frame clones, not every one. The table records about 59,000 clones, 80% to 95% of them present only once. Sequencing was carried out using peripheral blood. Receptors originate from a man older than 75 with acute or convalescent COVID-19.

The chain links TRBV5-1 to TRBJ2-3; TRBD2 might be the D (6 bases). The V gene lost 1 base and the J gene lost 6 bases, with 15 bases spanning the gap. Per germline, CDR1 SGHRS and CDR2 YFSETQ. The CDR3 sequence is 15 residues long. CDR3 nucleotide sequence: TGCGCCAGCAGCTTGTTGGGGGGTCAGGACGATACGCAGTATTTT. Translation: CASSLLGGQDDTQYF.

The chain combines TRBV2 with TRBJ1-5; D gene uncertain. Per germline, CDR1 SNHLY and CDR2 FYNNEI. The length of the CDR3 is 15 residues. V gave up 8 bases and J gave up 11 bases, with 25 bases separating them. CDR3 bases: TGTGCCAGCGGGAGGGCAGAAATTATCAGCGGGGCCCAGCATTTT. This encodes CASGRAEIISGAQHF.

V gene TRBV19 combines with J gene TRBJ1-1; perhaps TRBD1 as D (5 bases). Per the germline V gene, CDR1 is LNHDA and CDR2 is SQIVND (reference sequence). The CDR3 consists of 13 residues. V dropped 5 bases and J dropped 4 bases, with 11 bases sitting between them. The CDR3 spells CASSSQGPTEAFF. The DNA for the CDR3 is TGTGCCAGTAGTTCCCAGGGCCCCACTGAAGCTTTCTTT.

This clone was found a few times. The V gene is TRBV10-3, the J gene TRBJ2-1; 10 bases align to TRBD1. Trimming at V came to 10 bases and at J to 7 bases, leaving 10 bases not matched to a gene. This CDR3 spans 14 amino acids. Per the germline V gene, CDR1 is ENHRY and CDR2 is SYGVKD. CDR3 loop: CATHKDRGENEQFF. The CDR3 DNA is TGTGCCACCCATAAGGACAGGGGGGAAAATGAGCAGTTCTTC.

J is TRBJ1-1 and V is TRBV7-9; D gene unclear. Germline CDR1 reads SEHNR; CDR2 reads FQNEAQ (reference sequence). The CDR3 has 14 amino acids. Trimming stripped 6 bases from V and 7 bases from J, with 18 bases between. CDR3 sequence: CASSSSERKDEAFF. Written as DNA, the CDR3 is TGTGCCAGCAGTTCCTCTGAGAGGAAGGATGAAGCTTTCTTT.

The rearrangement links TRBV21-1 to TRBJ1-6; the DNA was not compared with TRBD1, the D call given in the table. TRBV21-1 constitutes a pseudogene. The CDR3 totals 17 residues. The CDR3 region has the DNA TGTGCCAGCAGCAAAGAAGGGACAGGGGGTTGTAATTCACCCCTCCACTTT. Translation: CASSKEGTGGCNSPLHF.

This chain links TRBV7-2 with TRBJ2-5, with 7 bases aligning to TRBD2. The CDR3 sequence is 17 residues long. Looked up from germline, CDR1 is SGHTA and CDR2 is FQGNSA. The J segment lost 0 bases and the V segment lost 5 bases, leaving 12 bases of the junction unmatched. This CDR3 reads CASSQAGRSGYQETQYF. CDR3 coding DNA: TGTGCCAGCAGCCAAGCGGGGCGGAGCGGCTACCAAGAGACCCAGTACTTC.

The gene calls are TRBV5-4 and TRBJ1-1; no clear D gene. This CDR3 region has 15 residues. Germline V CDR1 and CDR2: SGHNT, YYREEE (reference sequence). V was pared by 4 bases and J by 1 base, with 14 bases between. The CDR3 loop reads CASSGERVENTEAFF. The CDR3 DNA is TGTGCCAGCAGCGGCGAGAGGGTTGAGAACACTGAAGCTTTCTTT.

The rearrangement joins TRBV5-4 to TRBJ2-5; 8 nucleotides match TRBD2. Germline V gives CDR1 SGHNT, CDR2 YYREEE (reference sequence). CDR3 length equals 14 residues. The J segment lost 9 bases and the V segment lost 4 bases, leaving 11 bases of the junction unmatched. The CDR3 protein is CASSPGLPGGAQYF. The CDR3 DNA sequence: TGTGCCAGCAGCCCGGGACTGCCCGGGGGGGCCCAGTACTTC.